The 14 T cell receptor beta chains in this list originate from one sample, sequenced in a study of control samples from healthy donors and cancer patients. Assay: immunoSEQ multiplex PCR; the TCRdb copy retains only in-frame clones and omits some. Counted here are 55,000 to 85,000 clones, roughly 86% occurring once; the ten biggest clones make up about a fifth. Sequenced: PBMCs. The source of these receptors is a man aged 55-75 years with lung cancer.

J is TRBJ2-2 and V is TRBV24-1; 7 bases align to TRBD1. The germline CDR1 and CDR2 sequences are KGHDR and SFDVKD. J gave up 1 base and V 3 bases, and 4 bases lay outside the gene matches. The CDR3 contains 16 residues. CDR3 sequence: CATSDPTGKNTGELFF. The CDR3 DNA reads TGTGCCACCAGTGATCCGACAGGGAAGAACACCGGGGAGCTGTTTTTT.

The rearrangement links TRBV5-8 to TRBJ2-1; D not resolved. This CDR3 is built from 15 residues. Germline CDR1 SGHTS, CDR2 YDEGEE. V was clipped by 4 bases and J by 1 base, with 12 bases between them. The DNA for the CDR3 is TGTGCCAGCAGCAGGTCCAGGTCTTCCTACAATGAGCAGTTCTTC. It encodes CASSRSRSSYNEQFF.

The chain couples TRBV30 to TRBJ2-3, with 7 bases identical to TRBD1. The CDR3 totals 12 residues. Per the germline V gene, CDR1 is GTSNPN and CDR2 is SVGIG (reference sequence). Germline trimming cut 2 bases from V and 6 bases from J; bases unmatched to any gene: 2. The CDR3: CAWSPGGDTQYF. The CDR3 nucleotides are TGTGCCTGGAGTCCAGGGGGTGATACGCAGTATTTT.

The V and J genes are TRBV19 and TRBJ2-6; maybe TRBD1 (5 bases). With 7 bases removed from V and 0 bases from J, the gap between germline ends came to 19 bases. Germline V gene lookup returns CDR1 LNHDA and CDR2 SQIVND (reference sequence). This CDR3 region has 18 residues. The CDR3 DNA follows: TGTGCCAGTAAGGGCCCTTCCCAGGGCTACTCTGGGGCCAACGTCCTGACTTTC. Residues: CASKGPSQGYSGANVLTF. The full variable domain, with the rest looked up from reference TRBV19 and TRBJ2-6, is DGGITQSPKYLFRKEGQNVTLSCEQNLNHDAMYWYRQDPGQGLRLIYYSQIVNDFQKGDIAEGYSVSREKKESFPLTVTSAQKNPTAFYLCASKGPSQGYSGANVLTFGAGSRLTVL.

The CDR3 DNA sequence: TGTGCCAGCAGCCAGGGACAGGCGAACACTGAAGCTTTCTTT. Translated: CASSQGQANTEAFF. The V gene is TRBV7-3, the J gene TRBJ1-1; TRBD1 matches at 8 bases. CDR3 size: 14 residues. Germline CDR1 SGHTA, CDR2 FQGTGA. V lost 5 bases and J lost 1; bases outside the gene matches: 3. The complete variable domain, with remaining parts taken from reference TRBV7-3 and TRBJ1-1, reads GAGVSQTPSNKVTEKGKYVELRCDPISGHTALYWYRQSLGQGPEFLIYFQGTGAADDSGLPNDRFFAVRPEGSVSTLKIQRTERGDSAVYLCASSQGQANTEAFFGQGTRLTVV.

This chain joins TRBV6-5 and TRBJ2-2; D is unresolved. This CDR3 comprises 15 residues. Trimming removed 8 bases from V and 0 bases from J, with 13 bases in between. CDR1 and CDR2 (germline): MNHEY, SVGAGI. The CDR3 bases are TGTGCCAGCCTGGCAGCTACACCGAACACCGGGGAGCTGTTTTTT. This translates into CASLAATPNTGELFF.

The chain is built from TRBV27 and TRBJ1-5, with 9 bases that match TRBD1. Germline V CDR1 and CDR2: MNHEY, SMNVEV (reference sequence). The CDR3 is 16 residues long. The CDR3 DNA follows: TGTGCAACCCGGGACAGGGCCTTGATTAGCAATCAGCCCCAGCATTTT. Residues: CATRDRALISNQPQHF.

The chain employs TRBV29-1 and TRBJ2-3, with 8 bases fitting TRBD1. The CDR3 has 13 amino acids. Germline V gives CDR1 SQVTM, CDR2 ANQGSEA. V was pared by 4 bases and J by 6 bases, with 6 bases of the junction left unmatched. For the CDR3, the DNA is TGCAGCGTTGGGGCAGGGGGCCTCGATACGCAGTATTTT. Translation: CSVGAGGLDTQYF.

The genes are TRBV7-9 and TRBJ1-2; D may be TRBD1 (5 bases). Trimming left V 5 bases short and J 5 bases short, with 18 bases between. Germline V gives CDR1 SEHNR, CDR2 FQNEAQ (reference sequence). The CDR3 is made up of 15 amino acids. This chain's CDR3 is CASSPLEGQMYGYTF. CDR3 bases: TGTGCCAGCAGCCCTCTGGAGGGGCAGATGTATGGCTACACCTTC.

The rearrangement links TRBV25-1 to TRBJ2-1; D possibly corresponds to TRBD1 (6 bases). V lost 5 bases and J lost 6, with 14 bases in between. Germline CDR1 reads MGHDK; CDR2 reads SYGVNS. The CDR3 totals 14 residues. For the CDR3, the DNA is TGTGCCAGCAGTCCCTCCCGGGACACCAATGAGCAGTTCTTC. This sequence encodes CASSPSRDTNEQFF.

The chain is built from TRBV5-1 and TRBJ2-2; 9 nucleotides align to TRBD2. V shed 0 bases and J 0 bases; nucleotides not matched to a gene: 3. CDR3 size: 17 residues. Per the germline V gene, CDR1 is SGHRS and CDR2 is YFSETQ. The CDR3 spells CASSLVRGGANTGELFF. The CDR3 region has the DNA TGCGCCAGCAGCTTGGTGCGGGGGGGAGCGAACACCGGGGAGCTGTTTTTT.

The chain carries TRBV3-1 (or the pseudogene TRBV3-2) and TRBJ2-1; D call uncertain. The CDR3 consists of 13 residues. V shed 6 bases and J shed 9 bases, with 15 bases lying between them. Germline CDR1 reads LGHDT; CDR2 reads YNNKEL (reference sequence). The CDR3 coding sequence is TGTGCCAGCAGTTCCCTTTTTGTGGGTGAGCAGTTCTTC. Its translation: CASSSLFVGEQFF.

The V gene is TRBV2, the J gene TRBJ2-3, with 7 bases matching TRBD1. J was trimmed by 3 bases and V by 7 bases; bases with no gene match: 10. Germline CDR1 and CDR2: SNHLY and FYNNEI. CDR3 size: 15 residues. The CDR3 DNA follows: TGTGCCAGCAAAACCGACAGGGCGTCGACAGATACGCAGTATTTT. The encoded protein is CASKTDRASTDTQYF.

The V call is TRBV5-1, the J call TRBJ2-7; D is uncertain. V was trimmed by 0 bases and J by 1 base, leaving 8 bases between them. Germline CDR1 and CDR2: SGHRS and YFSETQ. CDR3 length equals 14 residues. The CDR3 coding sequence is TGCGCCAGCAGCTTGGTTGCAGGTTCCTACGAGCAGTACTTC. Translated, it gives CASSLVAGSYEQYF.